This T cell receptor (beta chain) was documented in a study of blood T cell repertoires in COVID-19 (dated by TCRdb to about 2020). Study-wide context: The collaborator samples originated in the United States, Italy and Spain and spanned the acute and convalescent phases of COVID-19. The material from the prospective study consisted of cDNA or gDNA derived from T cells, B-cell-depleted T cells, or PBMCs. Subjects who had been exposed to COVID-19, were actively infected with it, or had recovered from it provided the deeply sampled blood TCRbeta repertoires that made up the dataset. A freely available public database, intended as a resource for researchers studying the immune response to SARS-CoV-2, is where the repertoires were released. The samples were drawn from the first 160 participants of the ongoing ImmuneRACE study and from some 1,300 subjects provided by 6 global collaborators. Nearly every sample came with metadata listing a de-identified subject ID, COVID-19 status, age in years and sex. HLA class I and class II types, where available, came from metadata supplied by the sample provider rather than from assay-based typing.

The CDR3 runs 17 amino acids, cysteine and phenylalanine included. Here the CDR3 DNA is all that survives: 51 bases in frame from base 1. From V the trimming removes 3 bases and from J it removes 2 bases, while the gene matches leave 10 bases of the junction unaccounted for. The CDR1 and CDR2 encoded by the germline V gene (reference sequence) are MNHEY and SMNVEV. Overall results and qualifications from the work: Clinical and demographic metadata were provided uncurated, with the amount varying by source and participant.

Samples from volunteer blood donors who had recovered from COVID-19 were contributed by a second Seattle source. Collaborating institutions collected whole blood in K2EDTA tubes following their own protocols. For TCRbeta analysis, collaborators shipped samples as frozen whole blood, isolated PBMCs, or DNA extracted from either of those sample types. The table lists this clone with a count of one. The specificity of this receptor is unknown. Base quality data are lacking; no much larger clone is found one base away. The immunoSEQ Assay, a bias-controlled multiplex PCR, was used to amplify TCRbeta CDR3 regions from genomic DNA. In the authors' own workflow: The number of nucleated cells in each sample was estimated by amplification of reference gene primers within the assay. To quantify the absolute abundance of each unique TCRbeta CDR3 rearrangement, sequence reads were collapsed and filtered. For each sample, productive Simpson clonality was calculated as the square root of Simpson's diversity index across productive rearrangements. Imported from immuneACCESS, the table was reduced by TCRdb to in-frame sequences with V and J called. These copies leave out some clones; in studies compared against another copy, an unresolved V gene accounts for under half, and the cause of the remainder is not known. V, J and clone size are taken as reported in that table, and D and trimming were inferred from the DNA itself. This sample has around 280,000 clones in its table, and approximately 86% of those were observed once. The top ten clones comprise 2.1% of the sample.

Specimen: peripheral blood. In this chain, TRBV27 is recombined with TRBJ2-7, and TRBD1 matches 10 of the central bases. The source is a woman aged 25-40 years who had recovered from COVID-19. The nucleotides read TGTGCCAGCAGTTTCCGGACAGGGGGGGAAGTAGCCTACGAGCAGTACTTC. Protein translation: CASSFRTGGEVAYEQYF.